The table lists the clone carrying this T cell receptor beta chain with a few counts. Its antigen is as yet unknown. This sample is part of a study of post-analysis software for immune sequencing data. Notes on the study in general: With TRBV5-6, TRBV5-1 and TRBV20-1 included, 4 or 5 TRBV segments were more frequent in patients than in controls.

Germline loops: CDR1 LGHDT, CDR2 YNNKEL (reference sequence). V lost 0 bases to trimming and J lost 0 bases, with 6 bases between them. This CDR3 has 16 amino acids. cDNA libraries of TCR beta carried unique molecular identifiers. Input of about 0.9 to 10 million T cells yielded roughly 530,000 cDNA molecules. One entry per CDR3 protein, called by TCRdb with MiXCR from the PCR reads. This sample yields roughly 410,000 distinct CDR3 sequences, of which less than 40% are seen a single time; 13% belongs to the top ten. This clonotype was sampled from a girl aged 10 to 17 with multiple sclerosis. V gene TRBV3-1 combines with J gene TRBJ2-6, with D unresolved. The sequenced sample consisted of blood. The CDR3 DNA follows: TGTGCCAGCAGCCAAGATAGGATCTCTGGGGCCAACGTCCTGACTTTC. Its translation is CASSQDRISGANVLTF.